Listed below are T cell receptor beta chains from one sample, sequenced in a study of cytomegalovirus exposure and HLA in healthy donors. Libraries were prepared by immunoSEQ multiplex PCR; TCRdb keeps only in-frame clonotypes and omits some of them. The sample has around 210,000 clones; 78% are singletons. Sequenced sample: PBMCs. Source of these receptors: a boy between 5 and 17 years old in good health and CMV-seronegative. Each CDR3 is given with its conserved first and last residue. The D gene is left open where the match is weak. Size values are once, few and many counts, or a class for expanded clones, and some rows have none.

D gene	J gene	V gene	clone size	CDR3 DNA	CDR3 protein
TRBD2	TRBJ2-7	TRBV30	.	TGTGCCTGGAGTGCATTTCTAGCGGGGAGCTCCTACGAGCAGTACTTC	CAWSAFLAGSSYEQYF
TRBD1	TRBJ1-1	TRBV4-1	.	TGCGCCAGCAGCCTTGGCCTGGGGACAGGGGGAAGGGGAGCTTTCTTT	CASSLGLGTGGRGAFF
.	TRBJ2-2	TRBV15	.	TGTGCCACCCAAGGGGTCTTTGAATCCGGGGAGCTGTTTTTT	CATQGVFESGELFF
.	TRBJ1-2	TRBV9	.	TGTGCCAGCAGCCTATCGGCAGGCTGGGACTATGGCTACACCTTC	CASSLSAGWDYGYTF
TRBD1	TRBJ2-7	TRBV5-6	few	TGTGCCACACGAAGACAGGGGCTCTACGAGCAGTACTTC	CATRRQGLYEQYF
.	TRBJ1-1	TRBV2	.	TGTGCCAGCAGTGACTCCGACAGGCGCCTGAACACTGAAGCTTTCTTT	CASSDSDRRLNTEAFF
TRBD2	TRBJ2-2	TRBV5-1	.	TGCGCCAGCAGCTTGTTAGCGGGGGGCACCGGGGAGCTGTTTTTT	CASSLLAGGTGELFF
TRBD1	TRBJ2-7	TRBV27	once	TGTGCCAGCAGAGACTTCCGGGACAGGCGATTCCGGGGGAGAATCCGGGGAGAGCAGTACTTC	CASRDFRDRRFRGRIRGEQYF
TRBD2	TRBJ2-7	TRBV10-3	.	TGTGCCATCAGTGAGTCTGAACTAGCGGAACGCTACGAGCAGTACTTC	CAISESELAERYEQYF
.	TRBJ2-2	TRBV6-4	few	TGTGCCAGCAGTGGAGGGAACACCGGGGAGCTGTTTTTT	CASSGGNTGELFF
TRBD1	TRBJ1-2	TRBV28	.	TGTGCCGGCACCGGGACAGGGTCTGGCTACACCTTC	CAGTGTGSGYTF
TRBD1	TRBJ2-3	TRBV30	.	TGTGCCTGGAGAGGTAACAGGGGGACAGATACGCAGTATTTT	CAWRGNRGTDTQYF
TRBD1	TRBJ1-5	TRBV4-1	few	TGCGCCAGCAGCCAAGACCAGGGGGCACATCAGCCCCAGCATTTT	CASSQDQGAHQPQHF
TRBD2	TRBJ2-3	TRBV19	.	TGTGCCAGTAGTATATCGCGGGGGGTCACAGATACGCAGTATTTT	CASSISRGVTDTQYF
.	TRBJ1-2	TRBV29-1	.	TGCAGTATTGACAGGCTTAACTATGGCTACACCTTC	CSIDRLNYGYTF
.	TRBJ2-2	TRBV11-3	.	TGTGCCAGCAGCTTTCTCGCGCGGGAGCTGTTTTTT	CASSFLARELFF
.	TRBJ2-7	TRBV7-6	.	TGTGCCAGCAGCCTGAATACAGAATCTCCGCCGTACTTC	CASSLNTESPPYF
.	TRBJ1-1	TRBV6-1	.	TGTGCCAGCAGACACCGGGAGAACACTGAAGCTTTCTTT	CASRHRENTEAFF
.	TRBJ2-7	TRBV14	.	TGTGCCAGCAGCCAAAGCTTGTACTACGAGCAGTACTTC	CASSQSLYYEQYF
.	TRBJ2-5	TRBV4-2	.	TGTGCCAGCAGCCAAGGGGTCGGCGGGATGGCGGCAGAGACCCAGTACTTC	CASSQGVGGMAAETQYF
.	TRBJ1-1	TRBV10-3	.	TGTGCCATCAGTGAGTGGAGGGCTGAAGCTTTCTTT	CAISEWRAEAFF
TRBD2	TRBJ2-3	TRBV5-1	.	TGCGCCAGCAGCTTGGGACTAGCGGATACGCAGTATTTT	CASSLGLADTQYF
TRBD2	TRBJ2-1	TRBV29-1	.	TGCAGCGTTTCCCGCGGCGGGAGCTCCTACAATGAGCAGTTCTTC	CSVSRGGSSYNEQFF
.	TRBJ1-1	TRBV11-2	.	TGTGCCAGCAGCTTAGGAGTGGGGGACACGGAGAGCACTGAAGCTTTCTTT	CASSLGVGDTESTEAFF
.	TRBJ2-1	TRBV6-1	.	TGTGCCAGCAGTGAAGGCACTGCGGGGATCATCAATGAGCAGTTCTTC	CASSEGTAGIINEQFF
.	TRBJ2-2	TRBV10-1	.	TGCGCCAGCAGCCTTGATCGGTCCGGGAGCACCGGGGAGCTGTTTTTT	CASSLDRSGSTGELFF
.	TRBJ2-7	TRBV14	.	TGTGCCAGCAGCCCAGGACCCAGGGCCGAGCAGTACTTC	CASSPGPRAEQYF
.	TRBJ2-6	TRBV5-1	once	TGCGCCAGCAGCCCCGGGGTGCCTCCTGGGACTGGGGCCAACGTCCTGACTTTC	CASSPGVPPGTGANVLTF
TRBD2	TRBJ2-1	TRBV11-2	.	TGTGCCAGCAGCTTAGGCCCCTGGAGCGGGGGGGCCATGAAGGGGCAGTTCTTC	CASSLGPWSGGAMKGQFF
.	TRBJ2-2	TRBV5-1	.	TGCGCCAGCAGCTTGGGAGAGATAACCGGGGAGCTGTTTTTT	CASSLGEITGELFF
TRBD1	TRBJ2-7	TRBV5-5	.	TGTGCCAGCAGCCCACGAGCGGGACAGGGATCTTACGAGCAGTACTTC	CASSPRAGQGSYEQYF
.	TRBJ1-1	TRBV27	.	TGTGCCAGCAGTTTTCTACGGGGGTGGGCGAACACTGAAGCTTTCTTT	CASSFLRGWANTEAFF
TRBD1	TRBJ1-1	TRBV5-4	.	TGTGCCAGCAGGCCGGGACAGGGGATTGAAGCTTTCTTT	CASRPGQGIEAFF
.	TRBJ1-1	TRBV12-5	.	TGTGCTAGTGGTTTGGTACCCGGGCAGGGTACTGAAGCTTTCTTT	CASGLVPGQGTEAFF
.	TRBJ1-1	TRBV30	few	TGTGCCTGGAGTGTACCGAGGTGGAGAAACTTGAACACTGAAGCTTTCTTT	CAWSVPRWRNLNTEAFF
.	TRBJ1-2	TRBV4-1	.	TGCGCCAGCAGCCAATGGGGGCCGGAAGGCTACACCTTC	CASSQWGPEGYTF
TRBD1	TRBJ1-5	TRBV11-2	.	TGTGCCAGCAGTCGGGACAGCCAGAGCAATCAGCCCCAGCATTTT	CASSRDSQSNQPQHF
.	TRBJ2-5	TRBV9	.	TGTGCCAGCAGCGTAGGGCCCACCTCCCAAGAGACCCAGTACTTC	CASSVGPTSQETQYF
.	TRBJ1-1	TRBV2	.	TGTGCCAGCAGTGGGTCAGGGAGGGGCACTGAAGCTTTCTTT	CASSGSGRGTEAFF
.	TRBJ2-7	TRBV9	.	TGTGCCAGCAGCCCGCGGGCCGTATCCTACGAGCAGTACTTC	CASSPRAVSYEQYF
.	TRBJ2-3	TRBV5-1	few	TGCGCCAGCAGCTCGCCGGGGGAGGAGGGGGCTAATACGCAGTATTTT	CASSSPGEEGANTQYF
TRBD2	TRBJ2-3	TRBV9	.	TGTGCCAGCAGCGTAAGCGGGGCTTCTAGCACAGATACGCAGTATTTT	CASSVSGASSTDTQYF
.	TRBJ2-2	TRBV5-1	.	TGCGCCAGCAGCTCCCGGACAGCGAACACCGGGGAGCTGTTTTTT	CASSSRTANTGELFF
TRBD1	TRBJ2-7	TRBV5-1	.	TGCGCCAGCAGCCCCGGGACAGCTACCTACGAGCAGTACTTC	CASSPGTATYEQYF
TRBD1	TRBJ1-3	TRBV2	few	TGTGCCAGCAGTCTCTCCGGGACAGGGAAAGAAAACACCATATATTTT	CASSLSGTGKENTIYF
TRBD2	TRBJ2-1	TRBV7-2	.	TGTGCCAGCAGCTGGAAAGCGGGAGAGGACTACAATGAGCAGTTCTTC	CASSWKAGEDYNEQFF
TRBD1	TRBJ1-1	TRBV18	.	TGTGCCAGCTCACGGACAGGGTCGTCCATTGAAGCTTTCTTT	CASSRTGSSIEAFF
.	TRBJ1-2	TRBV6-6	.	TGTGCCAGCAGCGAGGGGGATGGCTACACCTTC	CASSEGDGYTF
TRBD2	TRBJ2-1	TRBV5-1	.	TGCGCCAGCAGCCCGGGCGGGGGTGGGGAGCAGTTCTTC	CASSPGGGGEQFF
TRBD1	TRBJ1-3	TRBV30	.	TGTGCCTTTCGAAACAGGGGGTATGGAAACACCATATATTTT	CAFRNRGYGNTIYF
.	TRBJ2-3	TRBV11-3	.	TGTGCCAGCAGCTTAGATGGGGCCGGGCCGCCGACAGATACGCAGTATTTT	CASSLDGAGPPTDTQYF
TRBD2	TRBJ2-2	TRBV5-4	.	TGTGCCAGCAGCACAAAGCGGGAGGGCACCGGGGAGCTGTTTTTT	CASSTKREGTGELFF
.	TRBJ1-3	TRBV11-3	.	TGTGCCAGCAGCTCCTCCTCTGGAAACACCATATATTTT	CASSSSSGNTIYF
TRBD1	TRBJ1-1	TRBV12-5	.	TGTGCTAGTGGTTTTATCCCGGGGGAGACAGGGGGCGCGGACACTGAAGCTTTCTTT	CASGFIPGETGGADTEAFF
.	TRBJ2-7	TRBV10-2	.	TGCGCCACCCAGGACTACGAGCAGTACTTC	CATQDYEQYF
TRBD2	TRBJ2-1	TRBV5-1	.	TGCGCCAGCAGCACCGGAACCGGGACTAGCGGGAGTTACAACAATGAGCAGTTCTTC	CASSTGTGTSGSYNNEQFF
.	TRBJ1-1	TRBV15	.	TGTGCCACCAGCAGAGAGACTTCGAACACTGAAGCTTTCTTT	CATSRETSNTEAFF
.	TRBJ2-1	TRBV30	.	TGTGCCTGGAGCGTCGGAGAGCCGGAGTTCTTC	CAWSVGEPEFF
TRBD1	TRBJ1-1	TRBV10-2	.	TGCGCCAGCAGTGAAAGGGGACAGGGAGGGATGAACACTGAAGCTTTCTTT	CASSERGQGGMNTEAFF